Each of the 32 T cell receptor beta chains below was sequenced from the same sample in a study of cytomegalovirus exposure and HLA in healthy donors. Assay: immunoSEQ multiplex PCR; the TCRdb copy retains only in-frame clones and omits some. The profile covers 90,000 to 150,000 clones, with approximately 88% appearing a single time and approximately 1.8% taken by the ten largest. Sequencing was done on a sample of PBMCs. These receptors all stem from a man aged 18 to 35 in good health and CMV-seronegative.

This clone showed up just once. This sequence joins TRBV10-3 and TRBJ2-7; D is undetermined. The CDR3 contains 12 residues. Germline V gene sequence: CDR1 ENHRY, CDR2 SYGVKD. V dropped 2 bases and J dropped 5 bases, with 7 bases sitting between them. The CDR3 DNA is TGTGCCATCAGTGAGGTGGCAAACGAGCAGTACTTC. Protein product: CAISEVANEQYF.

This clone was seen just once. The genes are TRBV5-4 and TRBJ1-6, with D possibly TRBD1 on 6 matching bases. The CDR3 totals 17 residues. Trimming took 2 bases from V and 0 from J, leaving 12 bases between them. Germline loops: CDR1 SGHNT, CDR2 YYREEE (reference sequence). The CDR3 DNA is TGTGCCAGCAGCTTTGGGGGCGAGGACTCCTATAATTCACCCCTCCACTTT. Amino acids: CASSFGGEDSYNSPLHF.

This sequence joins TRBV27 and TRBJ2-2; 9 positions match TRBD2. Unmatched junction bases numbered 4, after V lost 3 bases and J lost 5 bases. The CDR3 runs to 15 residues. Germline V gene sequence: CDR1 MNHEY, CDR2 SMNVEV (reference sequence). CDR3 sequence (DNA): TGTGCCAGCAGTTTCCTAGCGGGGCCGACCGGGGAGCTGTTTTTT. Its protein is CASSFLAGPTGELFF.

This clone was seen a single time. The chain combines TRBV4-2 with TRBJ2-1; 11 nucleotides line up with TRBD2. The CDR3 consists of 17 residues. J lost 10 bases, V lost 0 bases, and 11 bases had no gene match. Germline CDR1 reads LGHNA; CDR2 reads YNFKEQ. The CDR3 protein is CASSQDRGTSGYEEQFF. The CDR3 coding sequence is TGTGCCAGCAGCCAAGATCGGGGGACTAGCGGATATGAGGAGCAGTTCTTC.

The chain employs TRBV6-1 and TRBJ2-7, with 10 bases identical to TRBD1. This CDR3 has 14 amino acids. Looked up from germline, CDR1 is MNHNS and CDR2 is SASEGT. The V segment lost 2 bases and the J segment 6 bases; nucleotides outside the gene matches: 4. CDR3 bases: TGTGCCAGCAGTGAATTTAGGACAGGGGGCGAGCAGTACTTC. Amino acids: CASSEFRTGGEQYF.

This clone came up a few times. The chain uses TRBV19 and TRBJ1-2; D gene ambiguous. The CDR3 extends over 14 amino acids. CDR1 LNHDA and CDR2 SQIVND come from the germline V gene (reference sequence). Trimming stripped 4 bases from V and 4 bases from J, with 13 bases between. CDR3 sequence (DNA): TGTGCCAGTAGTAGCATGCGGTCCAGCTATGGCTACACCTTC. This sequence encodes CASSSMRSSYGYTF.

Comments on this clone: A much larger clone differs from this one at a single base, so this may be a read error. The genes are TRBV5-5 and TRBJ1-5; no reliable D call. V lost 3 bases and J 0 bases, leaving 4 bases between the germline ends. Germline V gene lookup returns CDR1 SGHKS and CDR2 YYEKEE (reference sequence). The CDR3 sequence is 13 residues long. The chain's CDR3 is CASSYYSNQPQHF. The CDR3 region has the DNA TGTGCCAGCAGCTATTATAGCAATCAGCCCCAGCATTTT.

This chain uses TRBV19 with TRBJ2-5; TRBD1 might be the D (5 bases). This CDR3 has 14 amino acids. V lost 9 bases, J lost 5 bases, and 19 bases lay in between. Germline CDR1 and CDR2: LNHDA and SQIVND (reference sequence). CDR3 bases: TGTGCCAGCAGTCAACGCCACCCAGGGGAGACCCAGTACTTC. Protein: CASSQRHPGETQYF. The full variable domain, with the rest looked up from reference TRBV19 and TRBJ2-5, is DGGITQSPKYLFRKEGQNVTLSCEQNLNHDAMYWYRQDPGQGLRLIYYSQIVNDFQKGDIAEGYSVSREKKESFPLTVTSAQKNPTAFYLCASSQRHPGETQYFGPGTRLLVL.

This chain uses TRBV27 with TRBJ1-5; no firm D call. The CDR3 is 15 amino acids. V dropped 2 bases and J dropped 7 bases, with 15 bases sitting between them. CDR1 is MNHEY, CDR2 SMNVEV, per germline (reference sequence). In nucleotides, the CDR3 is TGTGCCAGCAGTTTAATGTCGTCGCGGGTCCAGCCCCAGCATTTT. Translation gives CASSLMSSRVQPQHF.

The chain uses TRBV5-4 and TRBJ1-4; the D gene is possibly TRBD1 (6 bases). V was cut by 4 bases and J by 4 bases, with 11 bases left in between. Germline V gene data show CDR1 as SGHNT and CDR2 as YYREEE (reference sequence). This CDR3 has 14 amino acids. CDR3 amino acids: CASSEDRYNEKLFF. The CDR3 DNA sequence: TGTGCCAGCAGCGAGGACAGATATAATGAAAAACTGTTTTTT.

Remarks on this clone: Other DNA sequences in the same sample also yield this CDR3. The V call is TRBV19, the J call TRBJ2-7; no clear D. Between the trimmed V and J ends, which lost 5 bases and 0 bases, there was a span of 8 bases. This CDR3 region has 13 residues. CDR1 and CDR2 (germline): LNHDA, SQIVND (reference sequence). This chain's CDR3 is CASSSSGSYEQYF. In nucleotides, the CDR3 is TGTGCCAGTAGTTCCTCCGGCTCCTACGAGCAGTACTTC.

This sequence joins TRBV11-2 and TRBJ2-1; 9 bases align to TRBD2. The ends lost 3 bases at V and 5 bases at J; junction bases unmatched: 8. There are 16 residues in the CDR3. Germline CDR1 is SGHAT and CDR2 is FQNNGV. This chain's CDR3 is CASSFPRGGRDNEQFF. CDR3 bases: TGTGCCAGCAGCTTCCCCCGGGGCGGGAGGGACAATGAGCAGTTCTTC.

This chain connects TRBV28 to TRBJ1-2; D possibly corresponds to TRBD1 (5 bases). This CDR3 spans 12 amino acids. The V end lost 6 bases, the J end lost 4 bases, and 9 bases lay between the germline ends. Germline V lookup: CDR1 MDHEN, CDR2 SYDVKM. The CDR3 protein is CASSRGFYGYTF. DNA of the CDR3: TGTGCCAGCAGCCGGGGGTTCTATGGCTACACCTTC.

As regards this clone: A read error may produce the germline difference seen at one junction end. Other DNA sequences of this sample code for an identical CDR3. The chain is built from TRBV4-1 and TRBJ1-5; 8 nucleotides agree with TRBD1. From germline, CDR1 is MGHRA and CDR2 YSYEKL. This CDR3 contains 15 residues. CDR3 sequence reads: CASSLQGQGGQPQHF. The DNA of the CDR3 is TGTGCCAGCAGCCTACAAGGACAGGGTGGACAGCCCCAGCATTTT.

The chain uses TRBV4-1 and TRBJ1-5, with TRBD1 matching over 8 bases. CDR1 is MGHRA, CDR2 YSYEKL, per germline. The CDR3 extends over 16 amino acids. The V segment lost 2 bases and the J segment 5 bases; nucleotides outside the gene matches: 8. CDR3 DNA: TGCGCCAGCAGCCAACCCGGACAGGGAGTCCATCAGCCCCAGCATTTT. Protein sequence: CASSQPGQGVHQPQHF.

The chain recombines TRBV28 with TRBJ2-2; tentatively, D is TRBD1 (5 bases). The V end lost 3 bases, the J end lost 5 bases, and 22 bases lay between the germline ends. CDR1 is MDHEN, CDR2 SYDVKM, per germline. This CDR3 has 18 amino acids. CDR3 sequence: CASSFVYGYPTGTGELFF. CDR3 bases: TGTGCCAGCAGTTTTGTCTACGGTTATCCCACAGGTACCGGGGAGCTGTTTTTT.

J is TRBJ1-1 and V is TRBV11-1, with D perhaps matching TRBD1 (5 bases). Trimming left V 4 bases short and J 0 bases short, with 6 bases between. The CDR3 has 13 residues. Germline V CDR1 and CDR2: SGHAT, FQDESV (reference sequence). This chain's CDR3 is CASSWGVNTEAFF. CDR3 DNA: TGTGCCAGCAGCTGGGGGGTGAACACTGAAGCTTTCTTT.

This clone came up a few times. The CDR3 DNA follows: TGTGCCAGCAGCAAAAGGTGGCGGGGGGCCACTGAAGCTTTCTTT. Its translation is CASSKRWRGATEAFF. The J gene is TRBJ1-1, the V gene TRBV5-6, with D tentatively TRBD1 (6 bases). CDR1 is SGHDT and CDR2 is YYEEEE in the germline V gene. There are 15 residues in the CDR3. V was cut by 4 bases and J by 4 bases, with 17 bases left in between.

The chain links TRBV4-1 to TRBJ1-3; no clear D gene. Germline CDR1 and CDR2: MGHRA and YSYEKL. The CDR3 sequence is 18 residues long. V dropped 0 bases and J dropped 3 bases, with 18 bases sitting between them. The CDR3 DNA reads TGCGCCAGCAGCCAAGAAGAGGTTTTAGGCAACGGTGGAAACACCATATATTTT. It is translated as CASSQEEVLGNGGNTIYF.

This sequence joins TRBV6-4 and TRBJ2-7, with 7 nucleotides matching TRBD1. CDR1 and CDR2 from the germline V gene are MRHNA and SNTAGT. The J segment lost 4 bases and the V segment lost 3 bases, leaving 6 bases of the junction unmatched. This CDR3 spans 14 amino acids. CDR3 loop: CASSDGQEGYEQYF. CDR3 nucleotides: TGTGCCAGCAGTGATGGACAGGAAGGTTACGAGCAGTACTTC.

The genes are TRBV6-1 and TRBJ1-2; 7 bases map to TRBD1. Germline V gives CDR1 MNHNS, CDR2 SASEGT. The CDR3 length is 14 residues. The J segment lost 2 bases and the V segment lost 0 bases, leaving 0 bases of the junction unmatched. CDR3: CASSEAGQNYGYTF. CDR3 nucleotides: TGTGCCAGCAGTGAAGCGGGACAGAACTATGGCTACACCTTC.

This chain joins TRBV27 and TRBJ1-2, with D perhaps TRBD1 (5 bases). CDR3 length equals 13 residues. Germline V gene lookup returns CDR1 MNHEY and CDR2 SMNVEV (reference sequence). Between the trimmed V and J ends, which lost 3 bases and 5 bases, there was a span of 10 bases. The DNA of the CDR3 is TGTGCCAGCAGTTTCGCCAGGGATTATGGCTACACCTTC. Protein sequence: CASSFARDYGYTF.

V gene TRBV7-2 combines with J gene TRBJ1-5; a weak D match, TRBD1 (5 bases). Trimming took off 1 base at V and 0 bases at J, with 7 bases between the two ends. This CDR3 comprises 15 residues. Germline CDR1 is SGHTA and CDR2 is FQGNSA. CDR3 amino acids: CASSLVQGSNQPQHF. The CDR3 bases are TGTGCCAGCAGCTTAGTGCAGGGTAGCAATCAGCCCCAGCATTTT. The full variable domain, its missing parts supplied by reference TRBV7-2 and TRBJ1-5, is GAGVSQSPSNKVTEKGKDVELRCDPISGHTALYWYRQSLGQGLEFLIYFQGNSAPDKSGLPSDRFSAERTGGSVSTLTIQRTQQEDSAVYLCASSLVQGSNQPQHFGDGTRLSIL.

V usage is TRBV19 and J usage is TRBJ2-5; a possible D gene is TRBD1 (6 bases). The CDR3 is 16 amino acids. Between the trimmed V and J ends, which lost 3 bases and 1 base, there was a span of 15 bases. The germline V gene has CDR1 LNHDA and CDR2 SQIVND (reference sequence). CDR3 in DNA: TGTGCCAGTAGTATGCCGGCAGGGGCGACCCAAGAGACCCAGTACTTC. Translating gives CASSMPAGATQETQYF.

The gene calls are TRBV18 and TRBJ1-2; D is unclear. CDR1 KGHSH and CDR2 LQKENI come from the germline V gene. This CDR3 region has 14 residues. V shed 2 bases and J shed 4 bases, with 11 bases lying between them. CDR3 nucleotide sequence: TGTGCCAGCTCACCAGCCGGGGTTCCCTATGGCTACACCTTC. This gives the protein CASSPAGVPYGYTF.

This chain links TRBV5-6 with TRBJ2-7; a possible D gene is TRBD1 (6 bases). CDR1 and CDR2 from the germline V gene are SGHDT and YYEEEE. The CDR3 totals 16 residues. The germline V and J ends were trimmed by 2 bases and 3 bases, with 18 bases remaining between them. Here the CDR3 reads CASSFSDRLLDYEQYF. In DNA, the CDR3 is TGTGCCAGCAGCTTCAGTGACAGGCTATTAGACTACGAGCAGTACTTC.

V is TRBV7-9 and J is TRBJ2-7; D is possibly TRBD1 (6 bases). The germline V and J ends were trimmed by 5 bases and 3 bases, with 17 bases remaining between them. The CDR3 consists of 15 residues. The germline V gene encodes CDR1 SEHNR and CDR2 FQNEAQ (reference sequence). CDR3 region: CASSRTGLLFYEQYF. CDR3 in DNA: TGTGCCAGCAGCAGAACAGGGTTGCTTTTCTACGAGCAGTACTTC.

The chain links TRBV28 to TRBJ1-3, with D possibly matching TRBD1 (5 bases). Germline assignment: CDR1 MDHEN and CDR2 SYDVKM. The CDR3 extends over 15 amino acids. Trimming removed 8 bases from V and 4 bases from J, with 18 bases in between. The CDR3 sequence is CASSTHGGGGNTIYF. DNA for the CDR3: TGTGCCAGCTCAACGCACGGGGGTGGAGGAAACACCATATATTTT.

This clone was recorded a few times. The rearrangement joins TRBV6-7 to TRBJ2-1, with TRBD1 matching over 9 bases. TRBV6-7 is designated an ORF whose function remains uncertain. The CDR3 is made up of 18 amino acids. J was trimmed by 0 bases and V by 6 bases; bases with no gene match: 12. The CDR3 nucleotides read TGTGCCAGCAGCCAACATGCGGGACAGGGAGACTCCTACAATGAGCAGTTCTTC. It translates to CASSQHAGQGDSYNEQFF.

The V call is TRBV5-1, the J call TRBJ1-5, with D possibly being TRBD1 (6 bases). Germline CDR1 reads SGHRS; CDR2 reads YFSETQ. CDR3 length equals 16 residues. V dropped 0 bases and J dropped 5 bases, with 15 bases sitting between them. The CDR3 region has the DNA TGCGCCAGCAGCTTGGACAGGGACGGTCCGTATCAGCCCCAGCATTTT. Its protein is CASSLDRDGPYQPQHF.

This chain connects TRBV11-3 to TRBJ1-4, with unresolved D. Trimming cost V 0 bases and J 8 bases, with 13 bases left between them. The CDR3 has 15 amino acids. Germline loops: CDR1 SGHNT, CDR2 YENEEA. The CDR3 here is CASSLDPGLGEKLFF. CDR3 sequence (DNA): TGTGCCAGCAGCTTAGATCCCGGACTGGGAGAAAAACTGTTTTTT.

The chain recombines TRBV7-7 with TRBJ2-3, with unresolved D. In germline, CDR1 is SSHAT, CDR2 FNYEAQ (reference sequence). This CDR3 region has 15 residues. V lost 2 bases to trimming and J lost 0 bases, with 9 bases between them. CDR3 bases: TGTGCCAGCAGCTTATCTAGATCTAGCACAGATACGCAGTATTTT. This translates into CASSLSRSSTDTQYF.